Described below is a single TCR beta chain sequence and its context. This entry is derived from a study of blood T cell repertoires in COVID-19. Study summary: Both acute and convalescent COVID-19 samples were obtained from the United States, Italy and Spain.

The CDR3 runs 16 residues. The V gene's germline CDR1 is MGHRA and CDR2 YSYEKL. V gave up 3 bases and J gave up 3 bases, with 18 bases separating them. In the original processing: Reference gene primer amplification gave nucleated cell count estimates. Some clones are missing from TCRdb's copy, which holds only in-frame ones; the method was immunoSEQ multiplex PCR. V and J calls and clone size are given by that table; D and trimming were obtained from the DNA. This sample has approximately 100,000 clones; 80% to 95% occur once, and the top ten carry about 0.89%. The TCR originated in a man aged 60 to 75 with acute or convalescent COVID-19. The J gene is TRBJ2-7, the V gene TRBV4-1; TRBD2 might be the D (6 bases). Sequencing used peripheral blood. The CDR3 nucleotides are TGCGCCAGCAGCCATACACTCCCCGGGAGAGTCTACGAGCAGTACTTC. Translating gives CASSHTLPGRVYEQYF.